This T cell receptor beta chain was profiled in a study of cytomegalovirus exposure and HLA in healthy donors. General study points: The authors confirmed in vitro that a few CMV-associated chains were specific for CMV antigens. A cluster of highly shared sequence variants was likely a sequencing artifact. Later work showed greater clonal expansion in HLA-associated TCR beta chains than in equally common others. In a later analysis, donors in an Asian-associated ancestry cluster reportedly had fewer N-insertions in productive TCRs than the cohort mean.

Both 60 Vbeta primers and 13 Jbeta primers went into the PCR. Sequencing was performed with immunoSEQ multiplex PCR; in TCRdb, only in-frame clones are kept and a portion is missing. The sample data list approximately 75,000 clones. With regard to this clone: Its antigen is still unknown.

The sequence came from a man aged 35 to 55 in good health and CMV-seronegative. The sequenced sample was PBMCs.

CDR3 DNA sequence: TGCAGCGCTCGATATCAAGGGGCAGGTACTGAAGCTTTCTTT. Translation gives CSARYQGAGTEAFF. The chain has TRBV29-1 and TRBJ1-1, with D perhaps matching TRBD1 (5 bases). V shed 7 bases and J shed 5 bases, with 20 bases lying between them. The germline CDR1 and CDR2 sequences are SQVTM and ANQGSEA. This CDR3 has 14 amino acids.